Here is one TCR beta chain with its context. Its binding antigen is unknown. The record has no base qualities; no much larger clone is one base away. V and J are trimmed by 6 bases and 1 base, and the gene matches miss 5 bases of the junction. The CDR3 runs 15 residues from the cysteine to the phenylalanine. Only the CDR3 portion is preserved as DNA: 45 bases, with reading frame beginning at the first base. The germline V gene yields MNHEY for CDR1 and SVGAGI for CDR2. Library generation was performed with the immunoSEQ multiplex PCR assay. TCRdb carries this immuneACCESS record with in-frame sequences only. Its versions omit some clonotypes, under half of them owing to an unresolved V gene in the studies checked, with the rest unexplained. In this sample the table shows 60,000 to 85,000 clones, over 75% of which occur a single time. The top ten clones comprise around 0.37% of the sample. The sample originates from a study of technical replicates of blood from several donors (dated by TCRdb to about 2017).

The sample taken for sequencing was T cells isolated from PBMCs. The rearrangement combines TRBV6-5 with TRBJ2-3, with 9 middle bases fitting TRBD2. The TCR was taken from a human donor in good health. The CDR3 in this case is CASRPLAGGTDTQYF. The sequenced DNA: TGTGCCAGCAGGCCATTAGCGGGAGGCACAGATACGCAGTATTTT.